This entry is about one T cell receptor (beta chain). Its cognate antigen is unknown. This specimen belongs to a study of T-cell reconstitution after alpha-beta-depleted transplantation in children. Findings and limits, study-wide: TCRbeta diversity was high at day 60 in some patients (a result of surviving recipient T cells and thymic progenitors). Roughly two months post-transplant, alpha-beta T cells reportedly originated from several hundred graft clones that had expanded. One year post-transplant, T-cell counts and diversity were largely derived from T cells produced anew.

Trimming removed 3 bases from V and 3 bases from J, with 9 bases in between. The CDR3 is made up of 14 amino acids. CDR1 and CDR2 from the germline V gene are SGHVS and FNYEAQ. Researchers prepared the TCRbeta library using unique molecular identifiers, the study reports. Each CDR3 protein is one row after TCRdb ran MiXCR on the PCR reads. The sample lists about 980,000 distinct CDR3 sequences, around 30% occurring once. The V gene is TRBV7-6, the J gene TRBJ2-1; a weak D match, TRBD1 (5 bases). The sequence came from a boy younger than two who had a stem cell transplant for SCID, so the T cells may come from the graft donor. Sample: PBMCs, mostly from graft donor cells, taken 360 days after TCRalphabeta/CD19-depleted stem cell transplant. In DNA form, the CDR3 reads TGTGCCAGCAGCTTGTGGACAAGCTACAATGAGCAGTTCTTC. Protein sequence: CASSLWTSYNEQFF.